These T cell receptor beta chains were read from a single sample in a study of patients and donors after allogeneic stem cell transplantation. TCRdb reanalysed the RT-PCR reads using MiXCR and keeps one entry per CDR3 protein. Of hundreds of thousands of distinct CDR3 sequences listed, 16% are singletons. The sample taken for sequencing was blood, either unsorted or a sorted T cell fraction (not recorded which). These receptors all stem from a human donor who was either an allogeneic HSCT recipient or a stem cell or donor lymphocyte infusion donor (not recorded which). It is not recorded whose cells these are; they may come from a transplant donor. The CDR3 runs from the conserved cysteine through the conserved F or W. The D gene is left open where the match is weak. Size tells how often a clone was seen (once, few, many) or the class of an expanded clone, and some rows leave it out.

CDR3: CASSPPRGEETQYF; DNA: TGTGCCAGCAGCCCCCCGCGAGGGGAAGAGACCCAGTACTTC; D: NA; V: TRBV9; J: TRBJ2-5; size: once
CDR3: CASSLDTGGGQPQHF; DNA: TGTGCCAGCAGTTTAGACACAGGAGGGGGGCAGCCCCAGCATTTT; D: NA; V: TRBV12-3/TRBV12-4; J: TRBJ1-5; size: NA
CDR3: CSARDTGTTSYNEQFF; DNA: TGCAGTGCTAGAGATACCGGGACTACTTCCTACAATGAGCAGTTCTTC; D: TRBD2; V: TRBV20-1; J: TRBJ2-1; size: NA
CDR3: CATSRDRLTNYGYTF; DNA: TGTGCCACCAGCAGAGATCGCCTGACAAACTATGGCTACACCTTC; D: NA; V: TRBV15; J: TRBJ1-2; size: NA
CDR3: CASSLERAYGYTF; DNA: TGTGCCAGCAGCTTAGAGAGAGCCTATGGCTACACCTTC; D: NA; V: TRBV7-2; J: TRBJ1-2; size: few
CDR3: CSARDLEGANVLTF; DNA: TGCAGTGCTAGAGACCTGGAGGGGGCCAACGTCCTGACTTTC; D: NA; V: TRBV20-1; J: TRBJ2-6; size: NA
CDR3: CSASHWAHSGNTIYF; DNA: TGCAGTGCTAGCCACTGGGCCCACTCTGGAAACACCATATATTTT; D: NA; V: TRBV20-1; J: TRBJ1-3; size: NA
CDR3: CASSRSPAVGELFF; DNA: TGTGCCAGTAGCAGGAGTCCGGCCGTCGGGGAGCTGTTTTTT; D: NA; V: TRBV19; J: TRBJ2-2; size: many
CDR3: CASSGTTNSPLHF; DNA: TGTGCCAGCAGCGGCACCACAAATTCACCCCTCCACTTT; D: NA; V: TRBV6-6; J: TRBJ1-6; size: few
CDR3: CASSLEGQRNQPQHF; DNA: TGCGCCAGCAGCTTGGAAGGGCAGCGCAATCAGCCCCAGCATTTT; D: NA; V: TRBV5-1; J: TRBJ1-5; size: few
CDR3: CASSVEARGVQETQYF; DNA: TGTGCCAGCAGCGTAGAGGCCAGGGGAGTCCAAGAGACCCAGTACTTC; D: NA; V: TRBV9; J: TRBJ2-5; size: few
CDR3: CASSTGQGTNEKLFF; DNA: TGTGCCAGCAGCACGGGACAGGGGACAAATGAAAAACTGTTTTTT; D: TRBD1; V: TRBV7-2; J: TRBJ1-4; size: few
CDR3: CATSTRVGTSSHEQFF; DNA: TGTGCCACCAGCACGAGGGTCGGGACTAGTTCGCATGAGCAGTTCTTC; D: TRBD2; V: TRBV15; J: TRBJ2-1; size: NA
CDR3: CASSLGAGGRNQPQHF; DNA: TGTGCCAGCAGTTTAGGTGCCGGGGGGCGCAATCAGCCCCAGCATTTT; D: NA; V: TRBV12-3/TRBV12-4; J: TRBJ1-5; size: many
CDR3: CSATDRHNQPQHF; DNA: TGCAGTGCTACGGACAGGCACAATCAGCCCCAGCATTTT; D: TRBD1; V: TRBV20-1; J: TRBJ1-5; size: NA
CDR3: CSAPGQGEVSEAFF; DNA: TGCAGTGCTCCCGGACAGGGTGAGGTCAGTGAAGCTTTCTTT; D: TRBD1; V: TRBV20-1; J: TRBJ1-1; size: few
CDR3: CASSQDLSRAFF; DNA: TGCGCCAGCAGCCAAGATTTGTCGAGGGCTTTCTTT; D: NA; V: TRBV4-1; J: TRBJ1-1; size: NA
CDR3: CSANLRVNEQYF; DNA: TGCAGTGCAAATCTGAGAGTAAACGAGCAGTACTTC; D: NA; V: TRBV20-1; J: TRBJ2-7; size: many
CDR3: CASSPRRGSGSSYNEQFF; DNA: TGTGCCAGCAGTCCGAGAAGGGGGAGCGGGAGCTCCTACAATGAGCAGTTCTTC; D: TRBD2; V: TRBV12-3/TRBV12-4; J: TRBJ2-1; size: NA
CDR3: CASMGRRGRTEAFF; DNA: TGTGCCAGCATGGGGAGGCGGGGAAGAACTGAAGCTTTCTTT; D: NA; V: TRBV6-1; J: TRBJ1-1; size: NA
CDR3: CASSQGHTLFPEAFF; DNA: TGCGCCAGCAGCCAGGGACACACCCTGTTCCCTGAAGCTTTCTTT; D: NA; V: TRBV5-1; J: TRBJ1-1; size: NA
CDR3: CASSNGQANTGELFF; DNA: TGCGCCAGCAGTAACGGACAGGCCAACACCGGGGAGCTGTTTTTT; D: TRBD1; V: TRBV5-1; J: TRBJ2-2; size: NA
CDR3: CASSSTRGRGRTDTQYF; DNA: TGCGCCAGCAGCTCCACTCGTGGCCGCGGGAGAACAGATACGCAGTATTTT; D: TRBD2; V: TRBV5-1; J: TRBJ2-3; size: many
CDR3: CAWGVLSDYEQYF; DNA: TGTGCCTGGGGGGTTTTATCCGACTACGAGCAGTACTTC; D: NA; V: TRBV30; J: TRBJ2-7; size: NA
CDR3: CSTARVSLGRRNEQFF; DNA: TGCAGTACTGCTCGGGTCTCCTTGGGTCGGCGCAATGAGCAGTTCTTC; D: NA; V: TRBV20-1; J: TRBJ2-1; size: NA
CDR3: CASSRQGFSGNTIYF; DNA: TGTGCCAGCAGCAGACAGGGCTTCTCTGGAAACACCATATATTTT; D: TRBD1; V: TRBV6-1; J: TRBJ1-3; size: few
CDR3: CASSFYTDTQYF; DNA: TGTGCCAGCAGTTTCTATACAGATACGCAGTATTTT; D: NA; V: TRBV12-3/TRBV12-4; J: TRBJ2-3; size: many
CDR3: CSARIALMDTEAFF; DNA: TGCAGTGCGAGGATAGCCTTAATGGACACTGAAGCTTTCTTT; D: NA; V: TRBV20-1; J: TRBJ1-1; size: many
CDR3: CASSLDRVYANTEAFF; DNA: TGTGCCAGCAGTTTAGACAGGGTGTATGCGAACACTGAAGCTTTCTTT; D: NA; V: TRBV12-3/TRBV12-4; J: TRBJ1-1; size: few
CDR3: CASSFASPGQRTYEQYF; DNA: TGTGCCAGCAGTTTCGCCAGTCCGGGACAGAGGACCTACGAGCAGTACTTC; D: TRBD1; V: TRBV6-5; J: TRBJ2-7; size: few
CDR3: CSARGNGEKLFF; DNA: TGCAGTGCTAGAGGAAACGGGGAAAAACTGTTTTTT; D: NA; V: TRBV20-1; J: TRBJ1-4; size: few
CDR3: CASSLRPPTGRTQPQHF; DNA: TGTGCCAGCAGTTTAAGGCCCCCGACAGGGCGCACTCAGCCCCAGCATTTT; D: TRBD1; V: TRBV12-3/TRBV12-4; J: TRBJ1-5; size: many
CDR3: CATQRAWLTGELFF; DNA: TGCGCCACCCAGCGGGCCTGGCTCACCGGGGAGCTGTTTTTT; D: NA; V: TRBV4-1; J: TRBJ2-2; size: many
CDR3: CATEFRVGEQYF; DNA: TGTGCCACCGAATTCCGGGTGGGGGAGCAGTACTTC; D: NA; V: TRBV7-9; J: TRBJ2-7; size: NA
CDR3: CASSRPGGTEAFF; DNA: TGTGCCAGCTCACGCCCAGGGGGCACTGAAGCTTTCTTT; D: TRBD1; V: TRBV18; J: TRBJ1-1; size: NA
CDR3: CSARASGASYNEQFF; DNA: TGCAGTGCTAGAGCTAGCGGTGCCTCCTACAATGAGCAGTTCTTC; D: TRBD2; V: TRBV20-1; J: TRBJ2-1; size: NA
CDR3: CASSDGGLLNYEQYF; DNA: TGTGCCAGCAGCGACGGGGGTCTTCTGAACTACGAGCAGTACTTC; D: NA; V: TRBV7-3; J: TRBJ2-7; size: NA
CDR3: CAISESTGTGPFF; DNA: TGTGCCATCAGTGAGTCGACCGGGACAGGGCCGTTTTTT; D: TRBD1; V: TRBV10-3; J: TRBJ1-4; size: few
CDR3: CASMGLAGDNEQFF; DNA: TGTGCCAGCATGGGACTAGCGGGAGACAATGAGCAGTTCTTC; D: TRBD2; V: TRBV12-3/TRBV12-4; J: TRBJ2-1; size: few
CDR3: CASGLGDTPQNTEAFF; DNA: TGTGCTAGTGGTTTGGGGGATACACCCCAGAACACTGAAGCTTTCTTT; D: NA; V: TRBV12-5; J: TRBJ1-1; size: few
CDR3: CASSELGYEQYF; DNA: TGTGCCAGCAGTGAACTCGGGTACGAGCAGTACTTC; D: NA; V: TRBV6-1; J: TRBJ2-7; size: NA
CDR3: CARDSGPTNYGYTF; DNA: TGTGCCAGGGATTCTGGGCCCACTAACTATGGCTACACCTTC; D: NA; V: TRBV2; J: TRBJ1-2; size: NA
CDR3: CASSFSQIRLETQYF; DNA: TGTGCCAGCAGCTTTAGCCAGATTAGACTAGAGACCCAGTACTTC; D: NA; V: TRBV13; J: TRBJ2-5; size: NA
CDR3: CSARDPRLSTYEQYF; DNA: TGCAGTGCTAGAGATCCTAGACTGTCAACCTACGAGCAGTACTTC; D: NA; V: TRBV20-1; J: TRBJ2-7; size: NA
CDR3: CASGLGGFGNTIYF; DNA: TGTGCCAGCGGCCTTGGGGGCTTCGGAAACACCATATATTTT; D: NA; V: TRBV25-1; J: TRBJ1-3; size: NA
CDR3: CASQTVDSNTEAFF; DNA: TGCGCCAGCCAGACGGTAGATTCGAACACTGAAGCTTTCTTT; D: NA; V: TRBV5-1; J: TRBJ1-1; size: NA
CDR3: CASSPDGHNQPQHF; DNA: TGTGCCAGCAGTCCGGACGGCCACAATCAGCCCCAGCATTTT; D: NA; V: TRBV12-3/TRBV12-4; J: TRBJ1-5; size: NA
CDR3: CAGQGAPTYNEQFF; DNA: TGTGCCGGGCAGGGGGCTCCTACCTACAATGAGCAGTTCTTC; D: TRBD1; V: TRBV30; J: TRBJ2-1; size: NA
CDR3: CASRDGNYGYTF; DNA: TGCGCCAGCAGGGACGGAAACTATGGCTACACCTTC; D: NA; V: TRBV10-2; J: TRBJ1-2; size: NA
CDR3: CASSLTVNSPLHF; DNA: TGTGCCAGCAGCTTAACGGTTAATTCACCCCTCCACTTT; D: NA; V: TRBV7-3; J: TRBJ1-6; size: NA
CDR3: CASSFSGGTTEAFF; DNA: TGTGCCAGCAGTTTTTCAGGGGGAACAACTGAAGCTTTCTTT; D: TRBD1; V: TRBV12-3/TRBV12-4; J: TRBJ1-1; size: NA
CDR3: CASSSQGDGYTF; DNA: TGTGCCAGCAGTTCTCAGGGGGATGGCTACACCTTC; D: TRBD1; V: TRBV6-5; J: TRBJ1-2; size: NA